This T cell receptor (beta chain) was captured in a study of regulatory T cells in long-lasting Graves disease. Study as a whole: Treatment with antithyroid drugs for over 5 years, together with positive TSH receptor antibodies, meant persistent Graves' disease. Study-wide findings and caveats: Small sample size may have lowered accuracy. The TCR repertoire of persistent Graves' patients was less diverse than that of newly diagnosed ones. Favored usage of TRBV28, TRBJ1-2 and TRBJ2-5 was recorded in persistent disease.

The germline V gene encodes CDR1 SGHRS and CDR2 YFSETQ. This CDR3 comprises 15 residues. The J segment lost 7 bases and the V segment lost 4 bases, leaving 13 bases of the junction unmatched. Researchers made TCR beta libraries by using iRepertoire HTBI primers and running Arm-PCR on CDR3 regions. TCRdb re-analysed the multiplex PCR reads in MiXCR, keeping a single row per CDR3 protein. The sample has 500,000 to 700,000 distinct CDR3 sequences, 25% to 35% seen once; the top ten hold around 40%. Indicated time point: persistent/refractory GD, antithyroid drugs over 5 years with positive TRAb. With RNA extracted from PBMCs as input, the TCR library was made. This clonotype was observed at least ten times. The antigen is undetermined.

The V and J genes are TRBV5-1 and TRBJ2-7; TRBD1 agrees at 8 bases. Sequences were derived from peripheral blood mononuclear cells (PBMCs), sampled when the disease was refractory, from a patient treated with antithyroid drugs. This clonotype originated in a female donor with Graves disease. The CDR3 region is CASSLGSTGGSEQYF. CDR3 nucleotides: TGCGCCAGCAGCCTTGGGAGTACAGGGGGGAGTGAGCAGTACTTC.